Listed below are T cell receptor beta chains from one sample, sequenced in a study of cytomegalovirus exposure and HLA in healthy donors. Measured with immunoSEQ multiplex PCR; TCRdb has only the in-frame clones, and not every one. The table lists over 120,000 clones, around two thirds of them singletons. Input material: PBMCs. Receptor source: a woman aged 55-69 years in good health and CMV-seropositive. CDR3s include the opening cysteine and the closing phenylalanine or tryptophan. The D gene is left open where the match is weak. Where a row states a size, it is once, few, many or the class of an expanded clone; other rows omit it.

TRBD1	TRBV5-5	TRBJ1-3	NA	TGTGCCAGCAGCTTGGATTTACAGGGGTATGGAAACACCATATATTTT	CASSLDLQGYGNTIYF
NA	TRBV10-3	TRBJ1-1	once	TGTGCCACCAGAGGTACAGGGTTGAACACTGAAGCTTTCTTT	CATRGTGLNTEAFF
TRBD1	TRBV2	TRBJ1-1	NA	TGTGCCAGCAGTGCCACGACAGGGGGGAACACTGAAGCTTTCTTT	CASSATTGGNTEAFF
TRBD1	TRBV19	TRBJ2-5	NA	TGTGCCAGTAGTAGAACCTGGGACAGGGTAGAGACCCAGTACTTC	CASSRTWDRVETQYF
TRBD1	TRBV28	TRBJ1-5	NA	TGTGCCAGCAGGGACAGGGTGGCCCAGCCCCAGCATTTT	CASRDRVAQPQHF
TRBD1	TRBV5-1	TRBJ1-1	NA	TGCGCCAGCAGCTCGGGCCCCACAGGGGCGAACACTGAAGCTTTCTTT	CASSSGPTGANTEAFF
TRBD1	TRBV6-5	TRBJ2-7	NA	TGTGCCAGCAGCCTCGGACAGGGGTATGAGCAGTACTTC	CASSLGQGYEQYF
TRBD1	TRBV6-1	TRBJ2-7	NA	TGTGCCAGCGGATGGACAGGCTCAAACGAGCAGTACTTC	CASGWTGSNEQYF
TRBD1	TRBV6-6	TRBJ1-2	NA	TGTGCCAGCACCGGGGACAGGCGGCATGGCTACACCTTC	CASTGDRRHGYTF
NA	TRBV28	TRBJ2-7	NA	TGTGCCAGCAGCCTCGGGACACTCCCCTACGAGCAGTACTTC	CASSLGTLPYEQYF
NA	TRBV20-1	TRBJ1-3	NA	TGCAGTGCCTTTTCTGGAAACACCATATATTTT	CSAFSGNTIYF
NA	TRBV9	TRBJ2-1	NA	TGTGCCAGCAGCCTTGTCGGGGTCTCCTACAATGAGCAGTTCTTC	CASSLVGVSYNEQFF
NA	TRBV15	TRBJ1-5	few	TGTGCCACCAGCGTACAAAGAAATCAGCCCCAGCATTTT	CATSVQRNQPQHF
TRBD1	TRBV5-1	TRBJ1-2	NA	TGCGCCAGCAGCTATCAACAGGGGGACTATGGCTACACCTTC	CASSYQQGDYGYTF
TRBD2	TRBV28	TRBJ2-7	NA	TGTGCCAGCAGTTCTCCCGGGGGGGTCTCCTACGAGCAGTACTTC	CASSSPGGVSYEQYF
TRBD1	TRBV2	TRBJ2-5	NA	TGTGCCAGCAGTGAAGCGTGGACAGGAGAGACCCAGTACTTC	CASSEAWTGETQYF